This entry features one TCR beta chain sequence. This CDR3 spans 15 amino acids. Germline V lookup: CDR1 DFQATT, CDR2 SNEGSKA (reference sequence). V lost 6 bases, J lost 0 bases, and 10 bases stayed unmatched. TCRdb re-called the RACE reads through MiXCR, storing one row per CDR3 protein. The sample gives tens of thousands of distinct CDR3 sequences, around 10% of which show up once; approximately 2.2% is in the top ten. The sample is drawn from a study of human T cells and chemical hapten exposure. Time point meaning: patch test 3, about 24 weeks after DPC sensitization. The sample's treatment: therapeutic diphenylcyclopropenone sensitization with weekly scalp DPC.

The TCR was taken from a woman aged 30 to 39 with alopecia areata. Some clones in this sample may be carry-over from other donors' samples. The rearrangement links TRBV20-1 to TRBJ2-7; 8 nucleotides line up with TRBD1. Sequencing used whole blood, obtained in connection with sensitization to the hapten diphenylcyclopropenone (DPC). In nucleotides, the CDR3 is TGCAGTGCCCCAATCGGGACAGGCCTCTCCTACGAGCAGTACTTC. Its protein product is CSAPIGTGLSYEQYF.